This is a list of T cell receptor beta chains from one sample in a study of early T cells in non-severe SARS-CoV-2 infection. One entry per CDR3 protein results from TCRdb running MiXCR on the 5' RACE reads. Here the sample spans approximately 50,000 distinct CDR3 sequences, 7.7% being singletons. The material sequenced was whole blood. The receptors derive from an adult who was a healthcare worker with PCR-confirmed SARS-CoV-2 infection or an uninfected control (not recorded which). The CDR3 runs from the conserved cysteine through the conserved F or W. Each record gives: D gene, clone size, J gene, V gene, CDR3 protein, CDR3 DNA. The D gene is left open where the match is weak. For some rows the clone size is stated as once, few or many, or as a class when expanded; others skip it.

. few TRBJ1-4 TRBV7-9 CASSPIQVGANEKLFF TGTGCCAGCAGCCCCATCCAAGTGGGTGCTAATGAAAAACTGTTTTTT
TRBD1 . TRBJ2-5 TRBV29-1 CSVDVDRSQETQYF TGCAGCGTTGACGTGGACAGGAGCCAAGAGACCCAGTACTTC
TRBD1 . TRBJ1-5 TRBV7-2 CASSTGDQPQHF TGTGCCAGCAGCACAGGGGATCAGCCCCAGCATTTT
. many TRBJ2-7 TRBV6-2/TRBV6-3 CASSYSRTPPYEQYF TGTGCCAGCAGTTACTCTAGGACTCCACCCTACGAGCAGTACTTC
. many TRBJ2-5 TRBV4-3 CASSQDQAKYQETQYF TGCGCCAGCAGCCAAGATCAAGCAAAGTACCAAGAGACCCAGTACTTC
. few TRBJ2-7 TRBV4-1 CASSQDQGTGLYEQYF TGCGCCAGCAGCCAAGATCAGGGGACGGGACTGTACGAGCAGTACTTC
TRBD1 few TRBJ2-7 TRBV27 CASSLGQGATYEQYF TGTGCCAGCAGTTTAGGTCAGGGGGCTACCTACGAGCAGTACTTC
TRBD2 . TRBJ2-2 TRBV2 CASTGGPGGELFF TGTGCCAGCACGGGGGGGCCCGGCGGGGAGCTGTTTTTT
TRBD2 many TRBJ2-2 TRBV5-1 CASSLIAGDTGELFF TGCGCCAGCAGCTTGATAGCGGGGGACACCGGGGAGCTGTTTTTT
. many TRBJ1-5 TRBV24-1 CATSDRQPQHF TGTGCCACCAGTGATAGGCAGCCCCAGCATTTT
. many TRBJ2-2 TRBV10-2 CASRAGDTGELFF TGCGCCAGCAGGGCAGGGGATACCGGGGAGCTGTTTTTT
. many TRBJ2-7 TRBV12-3/TRBV12-4 CASSLGVSYEQYF TGTGCCAGCAGTTTAGGAGTCTCCTACGAGCAGTACTTC
TRBD2 few TRBJ2-1 TRBV7-9 CTSSLRGGLDNEQFF TGTACCAGCAGCTTAAGGGGAGGGCTGGACAATGAGCAGTTCTTC
. many TRBJ2-1 TRBV4-2 CASSQPGSNEQFF TGTGCCAGCAGCCAACCAGGGAGCAATGAGCAGTTCTTC
. . TRBJ1-2 TRBV10-3 CAISAGGPLYGYTF TGTGCCATCAGTGCTGGGGGGCCGCTCTATGGCTACACCTTC
. many TRBJ2-5 TRBV20-1 CSASKGTPETQYF TGCAGTGCTAGTAAGGGAACCCCAGAGACCCAGTACTTC
. few TRBJ2-5 TRBV12-3/TRBV12-4 CASSLVHTETQYF TGTGCCAGCAGTTTAGTCCACACGGAGACCCAGTACTTC
. . TRBJ1-1 TRBV27 CASSSGRVWGTEAFF TGTGCCAGCAGTTCGGGCAGGGTTTGGGGAACTGAAGCTTTCTTT
TRBD1 few TRBJ2-7 TRBV2 CASSDLTGESSYEQYF TGTGCCAGCAGTGACCTAACAGGGGAGAGCTCCTACGAGCAGTACTTC
. few TRBJ2-5 TRBV6-5 CASSPGDLKETQYF TGTGCCAGCAGTCCAGGGGACTTAAAAGAGACCCAGTACTTC
. many TRBJ2-5 TRBV29-1 CSVLHPDTQETQYF TGCAGCGTTTTACACCCAGACACCCAAGAGACCCAGTACTTC
TRBD1 many TRBJ1-1 TRBV29-1 CSVLTGSTEAFF TGCAGCGTGCTGACAGGGAGCACTGAAGCTTTCTTT
. many TRBJ1-1 TRBV28 CASSLLSGYTEAFF TGTGCCAGCAGTTTACTCTCAGGGTACACTGAAGCTTTCTTT
TRBD1 many TRBJ1-2 TRBV6-2/TRBV6-3 CASSYSSDRDGYTF TGTGCCAGCAGTTACTCGTCCGACAGGGACGGCTACACCTTC
. many TRBJ2-2 TRBV12-3/TRBV12-4 CASNRGTGELFF TGTGCCAGCAATCGCGGGACCGGGGAGCTGTTTTTT
. many TRBJ2-7 TRBV7-9 CASSLPGTYEQYF TGTGCCAGCAGCCTCCCAGGAACCTACGAGCAGTACTTC
. many TRBJ2-1 TRBV6-5 CASSYAGPNEQFF TGTGCCAGCAGTTATGCGGGGCCTAATGAGCAGTTCTTC
. . TRBJ2-5 TRBV24-1 CATSDSSGPTQYF TGTGCCACCAGTGATTCGTCCGGGCCGACCCAGTACTTC
TRBD1 . TRBJ2-1 TRBV24-1 CATSEWDSSYNEQFF TGTGCCACCAGTGAGTGGGACAGTTCCTACAATGAGCAGTTCTTC
. many TRBJ2-2 TRBV12-3/TRBV12-4 CASSFRRGTGELFF TGTGCCAGCAGTTTTCGGCGGGGCACCGGGGAGCTGTTTTTT
TRBD1 many TRBJ1-2 TRBV6-1 CASSVDLRDRVPYGYTF TGTGCCAGCAGTGTCGACCTTCGAGACAGGGTCCCTTATGGCTACACCTTC
TRBD2 few TRBJ2-3 TRBV6-1 CASSDGTSGGAVPDTQYF TGTGCCAGCAGTGACGGGACTAGCGGGGGGGCCGTCCCAGATACGCAGTATTTT
TRBD2 many TRBJ2-1 TRBV12-3/TRBV12-4 CASSHSGGVYNEQFF TGTGCCAGCAGCCATAGCGGGGGGGTCTACAATGAGCAGTTCTTC
. many TRBJ2-7 TRBV18 CASSPQGTYEQYF TGTGCCAGCTCACCACAGGGTACCTACGAGCAGTACTTC
TRBD1 many TRBJ1-1 TRBV6-5 CASSSDRGTNTEAFF TGTGCCAGCAGTTCAGACAGGGGCACAAACACTGAAGCTTTCTTT
. few TRBJ1-1 TRBV7-9 CASSPTEGTNTEAFF TGTGCCAGCAGCCCGACAGAGGGAACGAACACTGAAGCTTTCTTT
. few TRBJ1-2 TRBV5-6 CASSSTRGWDGYTF TGTGCCAGCAGCTCGACGAGAGGTTGGGATGGCTACACCTTC
. many TRBJ1-5 TRBV28 CASSLGVSNQPQHF TGTGCCAGCAGTTTAGGGGTCAGCAATCAGCCCCAGCATTTT
. many TRBJ2-7 TRBV21-1 CASPKNPERYEQYF TGTGCCAGCCCGAAGAATCCCGAACGCTACGAGCAGTACTTC